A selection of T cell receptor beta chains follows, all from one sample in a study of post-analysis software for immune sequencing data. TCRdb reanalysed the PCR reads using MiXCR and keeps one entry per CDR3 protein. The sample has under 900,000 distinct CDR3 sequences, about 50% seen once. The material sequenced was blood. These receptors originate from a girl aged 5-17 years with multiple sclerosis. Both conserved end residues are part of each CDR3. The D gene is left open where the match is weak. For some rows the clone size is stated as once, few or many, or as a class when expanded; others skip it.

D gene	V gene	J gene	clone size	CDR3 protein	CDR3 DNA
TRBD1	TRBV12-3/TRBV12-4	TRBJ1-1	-	CASRPPRTGLTEAFF	TGTGCCAGCAGGCCACCGAGGACAGGATTGACTGAAGCTTTCTTT
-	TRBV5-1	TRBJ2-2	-	CASSLRGNTGELFF	TGCGCCAGCAGCTTACGCGGGAACACCGGGGAGCTGTTTTTT
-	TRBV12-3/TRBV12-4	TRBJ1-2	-	CASNPGRSNYGYTF	TGTGCCAGCAACCCGGGACGGAGTAACTATGGCTACACCTTC
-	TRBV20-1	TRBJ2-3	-	CSAQHLGPRRNTQYF	TGCAGTGCCCAACACTTGGGACCCCGAAGGAATACGCAGTATTTT
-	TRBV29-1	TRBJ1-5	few	CSVQCSRGQPQHF	TGCAGCGTCCAATGTAGCCGGGGACAGCCCCAGCATTTT
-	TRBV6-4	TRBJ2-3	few	CASSPITGDVDTQYF	TGTGCCAGCAGTCCTATTACGGGGGACGTTGATACGCAGTATTTT
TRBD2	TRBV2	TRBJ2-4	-	CASRTGRGNIQYF	TGTGCCAGCAGGACCGGGAGGGGAAACATTCAGTACTTC
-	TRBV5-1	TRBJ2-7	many	CASSLSRLYEQYF	TGCGCCAGCAGCTTGAGTCGCCTCTACGAGCAGTACTTC
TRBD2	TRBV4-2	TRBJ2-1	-	CASSQDLSGGPAYNEQFF	TGTGCCAGCAGCCAAGATCTGAGCGGGGGTCCCGCCTACAATGAGCAGTTCTTC
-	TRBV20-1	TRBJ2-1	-	CSARDPEVSRQHEQFF	TGCAGTGCTAGAGACCCCGAAGTGAGTCGTCAGCATGAGCAGTTCTTC
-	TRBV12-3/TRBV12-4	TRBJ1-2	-	CASSPRTDYGYTF	TGTGCCAGCAGTCCCAGGACAGACTATGGCTACACCTTC
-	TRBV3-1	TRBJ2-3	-	CASSPGVGAGTDTQYF	TGTGCCAGCAGCCCCGGGGTAGGGGCGGGCACAGATACGCAGTATTTT
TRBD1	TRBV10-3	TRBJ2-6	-	CAIRGTVTGANVLTF	TGTGCCATCAGGGGGACAGTAACCGGGGCCAACGTCCTGACTTTC
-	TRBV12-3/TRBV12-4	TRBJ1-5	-	CASAPPGGRRQPQHF	TGTGCCAGCGCACCCCCCGGGGGGAGGCGTCAGCCCCAGCATTTT
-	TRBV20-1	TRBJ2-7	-	CSARVGYTYEQYF	TGCAGTGCTAGAGTCGGATATACCTACGAGCAGTACTTC
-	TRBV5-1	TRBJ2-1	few	CASSPDSSGTNEQFF	TGCGCCAGCAGCCCCGACTCGAGCGGAACCAATGAGCAGTTCTTC
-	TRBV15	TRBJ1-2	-	CATSGLSSNYGYTF	TGTGCCACCAGCGGTCTCTCCAGCAACTATGGCTACACCTTC
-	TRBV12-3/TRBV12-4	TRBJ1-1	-	CASRTTGYTEAFF	TGTGCCAGCAGGACCACAGGGTACACTGAAGCTTTCTTT